This TCR beta chain was sequenced during a study of chemoradiotherapy in HPV16-positive cancers. V shed 0 bases and J shed 5 bases, with 7 bases lying between them. Germline lookup yields CDR1 MNHNS and CDR2 SASEGT. This CDR3 is built from 13 residues. This clone has only one observation. Its antigen is still unknown. The sample contains more than one DNA sequence encoding this CDR3. Only in-frame clones appear in the TCRdb table, and some are missing; sequencing was by immunoSEQ multiplex PCR. The sample lists approximately 50,000 clones, more than 90% seen once, with roughly 3% in the top ten. Overall study findings and caveats: Non-HPV-specific T cells did not expand in tumors during treatment, whereas candidate HPV-specific clones and E7-related motifs did.

The material sequenced was blood, taken from a patient who underwent chemoradiotherapy. This TCR came from a human donor with HPV-associated anogenital cancer. The chain uses TRBV6-1 and TRBJ2-5; no firm D call. The CDR3 protein is CASSEAHRETQYF. For the CDR3, the DNA is TGTGCCAGCAGTGAAGCCCACCGGGAGACCCAGTACTTC.